Listed below are T cell receptor beta chains from one sample, sequenced in a study of T cell repertoires in cytomegalovirus infection. Each CDR3 protein gets one entry after TCRdb re-called the reads with MiXCR. The repertoire holds some 350,000 distinct CDR3 sequences, with over 15% as singletons. The sample consisted of PBMCs. These receptors were collected from a human donor in good health (CMV status not recorded). Some clones in this sample may be carry-over from other donors' samples. The CDR3 runs from the conserved cysteine through the conserved F or W. Fields, in order: clone size, V gene, J gene, D gene, CDR3 protein, CDR3 DNA. A D gene is named only where the DNA matches it firmly. Only part of the rows carry a size: once, few, many, or a class if the clone is expanded.

.,TRBV27,TRBJ2-1,.,CASSLSVFNEQFF,TGTGCCAGCAGTTTATCGGTGTTCAATGAGCAGTTCTTC
few,TRBV7-2,TRBJ2-5,TRBD2,CASSLAGTTQETQYF,TGTGCCAGCAGCTTAGCGGGGACTACGCAAGAGACCCAGTACTTC
few,TRBV5-4,TRBJ1-1,TRBD1,CASSLPGTGSYTEAFF,TGTGCCAGCAGCTTGCCCGGGACAGGGAGTTACACTGAAGCTTTCTTT
few,TRBV6-5,TRBJ1-2,.,CASSSSQGADTF,TGTGCCAGCAGCTCCTCACAGGGAGCGGACACCTTC
many,TRBV7-6,TRBJ1-6,.,CASSLMTFGNSPLHF,TGTGCCAGCAGCTTAATGACCTTTGGGAATTCACCCCTCCACTTT
.,TRBV2,TRBJ2-5,TRBD2,CASSGAVGEGQETQYF,TGTGCCAGCAGTGGTGCAGTCGGGGAGGGACAAGAGACCCAGTACTTC
.,TRBV29-1,TRBJ2-2,.,CSGGYLTGELFF,TGCAGCGGGGGGTATTTGACCGGGGAGCTGTTTTTT
few,TRBV2,TRBJ1-2,.,CASSPDRRANYGYTF,TGTGCCAGCAGTCCCGACCGCCGAGCTAACTATGGCTACACCTTC
few,TRBV19,TRBJ2-1,TRBD2,CASSPRTSGRANNEQFF,TGTGCCAGTAGTCCGCGGACTAGCGGGAGGGCAAACAATGAGCAGTTCTTC
.,TRBV12-3/TRBV12-4,TRBJ2-2,.,CASSSNQAPNTGELFF,TGTGCCAGCAGTTCCAATCAAGCACCGAACACCGGGGAGCTGTTTTTT
many,TRBV12-3/TRBV12-4,TRBJ2-3,TRBD2,CASTQRGNTDTQYF,TGTGCCAGCACCCAGCGGGGAAACACAGATACGCAGTATTTT
.,TRBV12-3/TRBV12-4,TRBJ2-6,.,CASSLGGGTHVLTF,TGTGCCAGCAGTTTGGGGGGCGGGACCCACGTCCTGACTTTC
few,TRBV19,TRBJ2-7,TRBD2,CASRLAGPPTYEQYF,TGTGCCAGTAGGCTAGCGGGGCCGCCAACCTACGAGCAGTACTTC
many,TRBV6-2/TRBV6-3,TRBJ2-7,.,CASGLLQPYEQYF,TGTGCGTCGGGACTCCTCCAGCCCTACGAGCAGTACTTC
many,TRBV7-9,TRBJ1-5,TRBD1,CASSLGGTVNQPQHF,TGTGCCAGCAGCTTAGGGGGGACAGTGAATCAGCCCCAGCATTTT
few,TRBV29-1,TRBJ2-7,.,CSVVKGVTYEQYF,TGCAGCGTTGTTAAAGGGGTTACCTACGAGCAGTACTTC
.,TRBV5-1,TRBJ2-7,.,CASSLVIPGSEQYF,TGCGCCAGCAGCTTGGTGATTCCTGGTAGCGAGCAGTACTTC
.,TRBV5-1,TRBJ2-3,.,CASSPGTLGGTDTQYF,TGCGCCAGCAGCCCCGGGACCCTAGGGGGCACAGATACGCAGTATTTT
.,TRBV20-1,TRBJ2-3,TRBD2,CSAIMQRETDTQYF,TGCAGTGCAATAATGCAGCGGGAAACAGATACGCAGTATTTT
few,TRBV29-1,TRBJ1-1,TRBD1,CSVEGTGLNTEAFF,TGCAGCGTTGAAGGGACAGGACTGAACACTGAAGCTTTCTTT
.,TRBV20-1,TRBJ1-3,.,CSARDQPGSTIYF,TGCAGTGCTAGAGATCAACCGGGGAGCACCATATATTTT
many,TRBV7-2,TRBJ2-3,.,CASSLASRFVGTDTQYF,TGTGCCAGCAGCTTAGCTTCAAGGTTTGTAGGCACAGATACGCAGTATTTT
few,TRBV2,TRBJ1-5,TRBD1,CASSTDRGHQPQHF,TGTGCCAGCAGTACAGACAGGGGGCACCAGCCCCAGCATTTT
.,TRBV4-3,TRBJ2-5,.,CASSQDLAVMGETQYF,TGCGCCAGCAGCCAAGATTTAGCGGTTATGGGGGAGACCCAGTACTTC
.,TRBV5-1,TRBJ1-1,.,CASSRVSANTEAFF,TGCGCCAGCAGTCGAGTATCAGCGAACACTGAAGCTTTCTTT
few,TRBV12-3/TRBV12-4,TRBJ1-1,.,CASSPKGPALNTEAFF,TGTGCCAGCAGTCCCAAAGGGCCAGCCTTGAACACTGAAGCTTTCTTT
.,TRBV10-3,TRBJ1-3,TRBD1,CATRDRGNTIYF,TGTGCCACGCGGGACAGGGGGAACACCATATATTTT
many,TRBV7-9,TRBJ2-7,.,CASSLAPETGYEQYF,TGTGCCAGCAGCTTAGCGCCCGAAACGGGCTACGAGCAGTACTTC
few,TRBV12-3/TRBV12-4,TRBJ2-7,TRBD1,CASSPRQGGSDEQYF,TGTGCCAGCAGCCCACGACAGGGGGGAAGCGATGAGCAGTACTTC
.,TRBV28,TRBJ2-7,.,CASSFFQEPRPGEQYF,TGTGCCAGCAGTTTCTTTCAAGAGCCGAGACCAGGCGAGCAGTACTTC
.,TRBV3-1,TRBJ2-7,.,CASSLPGYYEQYF,TGTGCCAGCAGCCTTCCGGGATACTACGAGCAGTACTTC
.,TRBV12-3/TRBV12-4,TRBJ1-4,.,CASSGGRFEELFF,TGTGCCAGCAGTGGGGGAAGGTTCGAGGAACTGTTTTTT
many,TRBV7-8,TRBJ1-4,TRBD1,CASSLRWGQALSTNEKLFF,TGTGCCAGCAGCTTACGTTGGGGACAGGCGTTATCAACTAATGAAAAACTGTTTTTT
many,TRBV5-6,TRBJ1-2,.,CASSPTGTSHYGYTF,TGTGCCAGCAGCCCCACAGGGACCTCACACTATGGCTACACCTTC
.,TRBV20-1,TRBJ1-2,TRBD1,CSARDNWTGDNYGYTF,TGCAGTGCTAGGGATAACTGGACAGGGGATAACTATGGCTACACCTTC
few,TRBV7-2,TRBJ2-3,TRBD2,CASSFRTSGRVDTQYF,TGTGCCAGCAGCTTCCGGACTAGCGGGAGGGTAGATACGCAGTATTTT
few,TRBV7-9,TRBJ2-3,.,CASSISGGWQYF,TGTGCCAGCAGCATCTCCGGGGGCTGGCAGTATTTT
many,TRBV7-8,TRBJ2-7,.,CASSPSWPGYEQYF,TGTGCCAGCAGCCCCTCCTGGCCGGGCTACGAGCAGTACTTC
few,TRBV19,TRBJ2-1,TRBD2,CASSTLTSGRGDEQFF,TGTGCCAGTAGTACCCTGACTAGCGGGAGAGGGGATGAGCAGTTCTTC
.,TRBV4-2,TRBJ2-2,.,CASSQATGDKLFF,TGTGCCAGCAGCCAGGCAACAGGTGATAAGCTGTTTTTT
.,TRBV7-2,TRBJ2-4,TRBD1,CASSSTPRGLENIQYF,TGTGCCAGCAGCTCTACCCCCAGGGGGCTTGAAAACATTCAGTACTTC
few,TRBV6-1,TRBJ1-5,TRBD1,CASRGQPGQPQHF,TGTGCCAGCCGGGGACAGCCCGGTCAGCCCCAGCATTTT
many,TRBV12-5,TRBJ2-1,.,CASGLDQYNEQFF,TGTGCTAGTGGTTTGGACCAGTACAATGAGCAGTTCTTC
.,TRBV6-2/TRBV6-3,TRBJ2-5,.,CASSWRTPETQYF,TGTGCCAGCAGTTGGAGGACCCCAGAGACCCAGTACTTC
few,TRBV7-6,TRBJ2-7,.,CASSSSPQYEQYF,TGTGCCAGCAGCTCCTCTCCCCAATACGAGCAGTACTTC
many,TRBV27,TRBJ2-7,TRBD2,CASSLRPGLASYEQYF,TGTGCCAGCAGCTTACGCCCCGGACTAGCGTCCTACGAGCAGTACTTC
.,TRBV5-1,TRBJ2-1,.,CASSLDSFYNEQFF,TGCGCCAGCAGCCTGGACAGTTTTTACAATGAGCAGTTCTTC
few,TRBV10-3,TRBJ2-2,.,CAISDLANTGELFF,TGTGCCATCAGTGACCTGGCGAACACCGGGGAGCTGTTTTTT
few,TRBV19,TRBJ2-1,.,CAASPLGGNEQFF,TGTGCCGCTTCCCCCCTAGGGGGGAATGAGCAGTTCTTC
many,TRBV12-5,TRBJ2-1,.,CASGLARGRNEQFF,TGTGCTAGTGGTTTGGCACGGGGGCGCAATGAGCAGTTCTTC
many,TRBV7-9,TRBJ2-3,.,CASRLVWRNGRTDTQYF,TGTGCCAGCAGACTCGTCTGGCGAAACGGGCGCACAGATACGCAGTATTTT
.,TRBV2,TRBJ1-5,.,CASSEALRQPQHF,TGTGCCAGCAGTGAAGCGCTGAGGCAGCCCCAGCATTTT
.,TRBV27,TRBJ2-1,TRBD2,CASMGTSYPNEQFF,TGTGCCAGCATGGGGACTAGCTATCCAAATGAGCAGTTCTTC
.,TRBV27,TRBJ2-5,.,CARDSASVQETQYF,TGTGCCAGGGACAGCGCTTCGGTACAAGAGACCCAGTACTTC
few,TRBV5-6,TRBJ2-1,TRBD1,CASSPLTGGDSYNEQFF,TGTGCCAGCAGCCCCTTGACAGGGGGTGATTCCTACAATGAGCAGTTCTTC
.,TRBV28,TRBJ2-1,.,CAGSTGNLYNEQFF,TGTGCCGGGTCTACAGGGAACCTCTACAATGAGCAGTTCTTC
.,TRBV20-1,TRBJ2-3,.,CSAPESETSTDTQYF,TGCAGTGCACCAGAGTCTGAAACTAGCACAGATACGCAGTATTTT
.,TRBV5-1,TRBJ2-5,TRBD2,CASSLGQGLAFRETQYF,TGCGCCAGCAGCTTGGGGCAGGGACTAGCCTTCCGAGAGACCCAGTACTTC
.,TRBV5-5,TRBJ1-1,TRBD1,CASSPGQGRPEAFF,TGTGCCAGCAGCCCCGGACAGGGCCGTCCTGAAGCTTTCTTT